This entry lists 25 T cell receptor beta chains sequenced from one sample in a study of blood T cells in healthy people across ages. Together with a sample-barcoded 5' primer, a J-beta primer mix was included in a second PCR lasting about 6 to 12 cycles. In TCRdb, the 5' RACE reads were re-called with MiXCR into one record per CDR3 protein. The sample yields fewer than 800,000 distinct CDR3 sequences, roughly 25% seen once. These same records also appear under a second study, on T cells of mothers and their children.

The sample consisted of blood. These receptors all come from a boy aged 10-17 years in good health.

This clonotype was recorded at least ten times. V is TRBV7-8 and J is TRBJ2-7, with a tentative D call TRBD1 (6 bases). Germline-derived CDR1 and CDR2 are SGHVS and FQNEAQ. Trimming removed 1 base from V and 2 bases from J, with 12 bases in between. CDR3 length: 15 residues. As DNA, the CDR3 is TGTGCCAGCAGCTTAGGCCAGGGGCGAACCTACGAGCAGTACTTC. Encoded protein: CASSLGQGRTYEQYF.

V gene TRBV13 combines with J gene TRBJ2-7; the D call may be TRBD1 or TRBD2 (5 bases each). Germline CDR1 and CDR2: PRHDT and FYEKMQ (reference sequence). Trimming removed 5 bases at V and 5 bases at J, with 10 bases between. The CDR3 spans 12 residues. CDR3 in DNA: TGTGCCAGCAGCACGAGGGACCACGAGCAGTACTTC. Encoded protein: CASSTRDHEQYF. The full variable domain, its missing parts supplied by reference TRBV13 and TRBJ2-7, is AAGVIQSPRHLIKEKRETATLKCYPIPRHDTVYWYQQGPGQDPQFLISFYEKMQSDKGSIPDRFSAQQFSDYHSELNMSSLELGDSALYFCASSTRDHEQYFGPGTRLTVT.

The chain joins TRBV12-3 or TRBV12-4 to TRBJ2-3; TRBD2 aligns across 8 bases. The CDR3 totals 15 residues. Trimming cost V 2 bases and J 5 bases; bases outside gene matches: 6. CDR3 residues: CASSLSGLAVDTQYF. The CDR3 nucleotides read TGTGCCAGCAGTTTATCCGGACTAGCAGTAGATACGCAGTATTTT.

The J gene is TRBJ2-7, the V gene TRBV7-9; 11 positions agree with TRBD2. The CDR3 consists of 15 residues. Germline V lookup: CDR1 SEHNR, CDR2 FQNEAQ (reference sequence). V lost 5 bases to trimming and J lost 4 bases; unmatched junction nucleotides: 7. The CDR3 protein is CASSPRTSGWYEQYF. The DNA of the CDR3 is TGTGCCAGCAGCCCAAGGACTAGCGGGTGGTACGAGCAGTACTTC.

The chain employs TRBV28 and TRBJ2-3; maybe TRBD1 (6 bases). The V gene's germline CDR1 is MDHEN and CDR2 SYDVKM. The V end was cut by 5 bases, the J end by 0 bases, with 15 bases between. The CDR3 totals 16 residues. The CDR3 sequence is CASSPRTVWSTDTQYF. The CDR3 region has the DNA TGTGCCAGCAGTCCCAGGACAGTTTGGAGCACAGATACGCAGTATTTT.

J is TRBJ2-7 and V is TRBV21-1; TRBD2, as called in the table, went unchecked against the DNA. TRBV21-1 is marked as a pseudogene. This CDR3 is built from 14 residues. The CDR3 DNA follows: TGTGCCAGCAGCAAAGGCGGGGAGGACTACGAGCAGTACTTC. It specifies CASSKGGEDYEQYF.

This chain uses TRBV12-3 or TRBV12-4 with TRBJ1-2, with 9 bases aligning to TRBD1. With 7 bases clipped from V and 3 bases from J, the junction kept 12 bases outside the gene matches. There are 16 residues in the CDR3. The CDR3: CASTQTGDRGDYGYTF. In nucleotides, the CDR3 is TGTGCCAGCACCCAGACCGGTGACAGGGGGGACTATGGCTACACCTTC.

The chain employs TRBV3-1 and TRBJ1-3; D gene ambiguous. Germline-derived CDR1 and CDR2 are LGHDT and YNNKEL (reference sequence). Trimming took 0 bases from V and 0 from J, leaving 12 bases between them. The CDR3 is made up of 17 amino acids. CDR3 protein: CASSQDRRPSSGNTIYF. CDR3 DNA sequence: TGTGCCAGCAGCCAAGATCGTCGACCTAGCTCTGGAAACACCATATATTTT.

The chain uses TRBV29-1 and TRBJ2-7; TRBD1 agrees at 11 bases. The CDR3 has 14 residues. V gave up 0 bases and J gave up 5 bases; unmatched junction bases: 3. Germline V gene lookup returns CDR1 SQVTM and CDR2 ANQGSEA. The CDR3 reads CSVEDRTGGDEQYF. The CDR3 region has the DNA TGCAGCGTTGAAGATCGGACAGGGGGCGACGAGCAGTACTTC.

This clonotype was counted a few times. The chain combines TRBV12-1 with TRBJ1-5; TRBD1 is the table's D call and was not checked against the DNA. TRBV12-1 is a recognized pseudogene. The CDR3 totals 16 residues. For the CDR3, the DNA is TGTGCCAGCAGCCGTCGGCAGACAGGGATCAATCAGCCCCAGCATTTT. Encoded protein: CASSRRQTGINQPQHF.

A few counts support this clonotype. CDR3 sequence reads: CASSDGGVVWEQYF. The DNA for the CDR3 is TGCGCCAGCAGTGACGGCGGAGTGGTGTGGGAGCAGTACTTC. The chain is built from TRBV10-2 and TRBJ2-5; weak D call: TRBD2 (5 bases). Germline V gene sequence: CDR1 WSHSY, CDR2 SAAADI. V lost 3 bases, J lost 11 bases, and 19 bases lay in between. The CDR3 sequence is 14 residues long.

This chain links TRBV2 with TRBJ2-5; D might be TRBD1 or TRBD2, each matching 6 bases. This CDR3 contains 16 residues. CDR1 is SNHLY and CDR2 is FYNNEI in the germline V gene. V lost 2 bases, J lost 7 bases, and 20 bases lay in between. The CDR3 DNA reads TGTGCCAGCAGTGAATACTTGGAGGGGCTCAGGGGGACCCAGTACTTC. Encoded protein: CASSEYLEGLRGTQYF. Looking up the rest from reference TRBV2 and TRBJ2-5 gives the full variable domain: EPEVTQTPSHQVTQMGQEVILRCVPISNHLYFYWYRQILGQKVEFLVSFYNNEISEKSEIFDDQFSVERPDGSNFTLKIRSTKLEDSAMYFCASSEYLEGLRGTQYFGPGTRLLVL.

This clonotype showed up just a few times. V and J are TRBV5-1 and TRBJ2-3; TRBD1 or TRBD2 may be the D gene (6 bases each). In germline, CDR1 is SGHRS, CDR2 YFSETQ. The CDR3 is 13 amino acids. The V and J ends lost 0 bases and 9 bases respectively, with 11 bases between them. CDR3 sequence: CASSLDDGGTQYF. The CDR3 region has the DNA TGCGCCAGCAGCTTGGATGACGGGGGCACGCAGTATTTT.

This clonotype was observed a handful of times. The rearrangement links TRBV28 to TRBJ2-5; 10 nucleotides agree with TRBD1. The V gene's germline CDR1 is MDHEN and CDR2 SYDVKM. After removal of 6 bases from V and 4 bases from J, the junction contained 5 bases not matched to a gene. CDR3 length equals 14 residues. CDR3 in amino acids: CASSSDRGTETQYF. The CDR3, as DNA: TGTGCCAGCAGCTCGGACAGGGGGACAGAGACCCAGTACTTC.

This clonotype was detected a few times. The chain couples TRBV15 to TRBJ2-7; D not certain. The V gene's germline CDR1 is LNHNV and CDR2 YYDKDF (reference sequence). V was cut by 1 base and J by 5 bases, with 12 bases left in between. The CDR3 is 14 residues long. The CDR3 loop is CATSRGTGWDEQYF. DNA of the CDR3: TGTGCCACCAGCAGAGGGACCGGGTGGGACGAGCAGTACTTC.

Only one count was recorded for this clonotype. The J gene is TRBJ2-7, the V gene TRBV20-1, with D possibly being TRBD1 (6 bases). The germline V gene encodes CDR1 DFQATT and CDR2 SNEGSKA (reference sequence). V lost 6 bases, J lost 1 base, and 25 bases lay in between. This CDR3 is built from 17 residues. The CDR3 DNA reads TGCAGTGCAACCGGGACACCAAAGTCAGTGGGATCCTACGAGCAGTACTTC. Translating gives CSATGTPKSVGSYEQYF.

This chain connects TRBV6-2 or TRBV6-3 to TRBJ2-5; weak D call: TRBD2 (6 bases). This CDR3 is 15 amino acids long. V lost 4 bases and J 0 bases, leaving 12 bases between the germline ends. The germline CDR1 and CDR2 sequences are MNHEY and SVGEGT. The CDR3 here is CASSSRGGYQETQYF. In DNA form, the CDR3 reads TGTGCCAGCAGTTCCCGTGGAGGGTACCAAGAGACCCAGTACTTC.

This clonotype showed up just a few times. V is TRBV7-2 and J is TRBJ2-7; D unclear. Germline lookup yields CDR1 SGHTA and CDR2 FQGNSA. This CDR3 region has 12 residues. V was clipped by 5 bases and J by 6 bases, with 11 bases between them. In DNA form, the CDR3 reads TGTGCCAGCAGCCCCGGAATCGGCGAGCAGTACTTC. It yields the protein CASSPGIGEQYF.

The table lists this clonotype with a few counts. The chain employs TRBV4-2 and TRBJ2-3, with 10 bases matching TRBD2. The V segment lost 4 bases and the J segment 3 bases; nucleotides outside the gene matches: 7. Germline V gene data show CDR1 as LGHNA and CDR2 as YNFKEQ. This CDR3 spans 16 amino acids. The CDR3 spells CASSPSEREGTDTQYF. CDR3 DNA sequence: TGTGCCAGCAGCCCTTCGGAGCGGGAGGGAACAGATACGCAGTATTTT.

This clonotype showed up just a few times. This chain links TRBV20-1 with TRBJ2-1; a weak D match, TRBD2 (6 bases). V lost 0 bases to trimming and J lost 7 bases, with 19 bases between them. Germline lookup yields CDR1 DFQATT and CDR2 SNEGSKA (reference sequence). This CDR3 is 16 amino acids long. This CDR3 is CSARDQVRGETNEQFF. CDR3 nucleotides: TGCAGTGCTAGAGATCAAGTCCGCGGGGAAACGAATGAGCAGTTCTTC.

This clonotype has more than one count but fewer than ten. The DNA of the CDR3 is TGCAGTGCTCATAGACTAGCGGGGGTAGGAGAGACCCAGTACTTC. Translating gives CSAHRLAGVGETQYF. V and J are TRBV20-1 and TRBJ2-5; the match to TRBD2 covers 12 bases. Trimming took 5 bases from V and 4 from J; bases not matched to a gene: 8. The CDR3 spans 15 residues. Germline values: CDR1 DFQATT, CDR2 SNEGSKA (reference sequence).

J is TRBJ1-5 and V is TRBV12-5; possible D gene TRBD1, 5 bases. The CDR3 consists of 19 residues. Trimming removed 1 base from V and 2 bases from J, with 21 bases in between. The germline V gene has CDR1 LGHNT and CDR2 FRNRAP. The CDR3 loop reads CASGLGTTGDVKGNQPQHF. The CDR3 DNA follows: TGTGCTAGTGGTTTGGGGACCACCGGGGACGTAAAGGGCAATCAGCCCCAGCATTTT. Full variable domain (rest looked up from reference TRBV12-5 and TRBJ1-5): DARVTQTPRHKVTEMGQEVTMRCQPILGHNTVFWYRQTMMQGLELLAYFRNRAPLDDSGMPKDRFSAEMPDATLATLKIQPSEPRDSAVYFCASGLGTTGDVKGNQPQHFGDGTRLSIL.

This chain joins TRBV9 and TRBJ2-3; 13 nucleotides align to TRBD2. V trimming: 0 bases; J trimming: 4 bases; junction bases outside the gene matches: 5. The CDR3 totals 17 residues. Per the germline V gene, CDR1 is SGDLS and CDR2 is YYNGEE. The CDR3 DNA reads TGTGCCAGCAGCGTAGTGGGACTAGCGGGGATGCCAGATACGCAGTATTTT. Protein product: CASSVVGLAGMPDTQYF.

The rearrangement links TRBV6-1 to TRBJ2-5; 8 nucleotides align to TRBD2. The CDR3 has 14 residues. V lost 7 bases to trimming and J lost 4 bases; unmatched junction nucleotides: 8. Germline-derived CDR1 and CDR2 are MNHNS and SASEGT. CDR3 region: CASNNGGAGETQYF. CDR3 bases: TGTGCCAGCAATAACGGGGGGGCAGGAGAGACCCAGTACTTC.

J is TRBJ1-5 and V is TRBV12-3 or TRBV12-4; 11 positions agree with TRBD1. CDR3 length equals 15 residues. J lost 9 bases, V lost 5 bases, and 9 bases had no gene match. The DNA of the CDR3 is TGTGCCAGCAGTAACCGGGACAGGGGGATACGGCCCCAGCATTTT. Its translation: CASSNRDRGIRPQHF.